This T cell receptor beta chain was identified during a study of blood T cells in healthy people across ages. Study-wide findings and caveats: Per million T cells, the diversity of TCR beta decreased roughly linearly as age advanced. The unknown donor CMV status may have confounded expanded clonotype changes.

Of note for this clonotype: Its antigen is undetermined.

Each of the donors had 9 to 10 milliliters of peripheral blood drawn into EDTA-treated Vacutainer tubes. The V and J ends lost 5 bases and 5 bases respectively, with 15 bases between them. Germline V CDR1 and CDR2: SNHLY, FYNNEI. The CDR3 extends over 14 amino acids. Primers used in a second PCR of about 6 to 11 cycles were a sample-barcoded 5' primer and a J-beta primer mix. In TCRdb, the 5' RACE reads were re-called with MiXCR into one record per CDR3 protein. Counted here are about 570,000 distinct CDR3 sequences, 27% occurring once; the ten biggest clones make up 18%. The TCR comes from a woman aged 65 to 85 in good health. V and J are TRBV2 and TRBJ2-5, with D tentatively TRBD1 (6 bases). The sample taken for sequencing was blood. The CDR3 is CASSNRVLGETQYF. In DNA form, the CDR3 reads TGTGCCAGCAGTAACAGGGTCCTCGGGGAGACCCAGTACTTC.